Below are 18 T cell receptor beta chains sequenced from a single sample in a study of neurological immune-mediated disorders. From the 5' RACE reads, TCRdb called clonotypes with MiXCR, one entry per CDR3 protein. The table shows some 41,000 distinct CDR3 sequences, with roughly 2.5% occurring only once. The sequenced material came from PBMCs. All receptors come from a man younger than 40 with multiple sclerosis.

The chain is built from TRBV6-5 and TRBJ2-4, with D perhaps TRBD2 (6 bases). Germline V CDR1 and CDR2: MNHEY, SVGAGI. Trimming pared 0 bases from V and 4 bases from J, leaving 10 bases between. CDR3 length equals 15 residues. The CDR3, as DNA: TGTGCCAGCAGTTACTCGGTTAGCGGAAAAAACATTCAGTACTTC. Translating gives CASSYSVSGKNIQYF.

This clonotype was seen many times. The chain recombines TRBV20-1 with TRBJ1-1; possible D gene TRBD1, 5 bases. Trimming cost V 4 bases and J 5 bases, with 14 bases left between them. The CDR3 has 13 amino acids. Germline CDR1 is DFQATT and CDR2 is SNEGSKA (reference sequence). CDR3 region: CSATRGSETEAFF. The DNA for the CDR3 is TGCAGTGCTACCCGGGGGTCGGAGACTGAAGCTTTCTTT.

Ten or more counts support this clonotype. This chain links TRBV9 with TRBJ2-5, with TRBD2 identical over 8 bases. CDR1 SGDLS and CDR2 YYNGEE come from the germline V gene. The CDR3 totals 16 residues. The V and J ends lost 3 bases and 2 bases, in that order; junction bases with no gene match: 9. CDR3 loop: CASSGRRGEPQETQYF. The CDR3 DNA is TGTGCCAGCAGCGGCCGGCGGGGGGAGCCACAAGAGACCCAGTACTTC.

There are many counts of this clonotype. The junction departs from germline at one end; a sequencing error may be responsible. J is TRBJ2-7 and V is TRBV12-3 or TRBV12-4; D is unresolved. The CDR3 is made up of 13 amino acids. CDR3 in amino acids: CASSFEPSTVRVF. The DNA of the CDR3 is TGTGCCAGCAGCTTTGAACCCTCCACGGTTCGGGTCTTC.

In this sample, this clonotype turned up many times. This chain joins TRBV20-1 and TRBJ2-3, with TRBD2 matching over 9 bases. V was pared by 1 base and J by 2 bases, with 4 bases of the junction left unmatched. Germline assignment: CDR1 DFQATT and CDR2 SNEGSKA (reference sequence). The CDR3 length is 15 residues. In DNA, the CDR3 is TGCAGTGCTAGAGGCGGGAGGGGTTTCACAGATACGCAGTATTTT. Translated: CSARGGRGFTDTQYF.

Ten or more counts support this clonotype. The chain employs TRBV12-3 or TRBV12-4 and TRBJ1-2, with TRBD1 matching over 7 bases. J was trimmed by 4 bases and V by 6 bases; bases with no gene match: 5. The CDR3 has 13 amino acids. This chain's CDR3 is CASRDRTIYGYTF. CDR3 DNA: TGTGCCAGCAGGGACAGGACGATCTATGGCTACACCTTC.

There are many counts of this clonotype. The V and J genes are TRBV7-2 and TRBJ2-2, with TRBD1 matching 8 bases. The CDR3 consists of 17 residues. Germline values: CDR1 SGHTA, CDR2 FQGNSA. The V gene end was trimmed by 6 bases and the J gene end by 3 bases; junction bases not matched to a gene: 12. The CDR3 spells CASSKLAGGWDTGELFF. CDR3 nucleotides: TGTGCCAGCAGTAAACTTGCAGGGGGCTGGGACACCGGGGAGCTGTTTTTT.

There are many counts of this clonotype. The chain couples TRBV25-1 to TRBJ1-4; the match to TRBD1 covers 8 bases. CDR3 length: 13 amino acids. J gave up 11 bases and V 6 bases, and 8 bases lay outside the gene matches. Germline assignment: CDR1 MGHDK and CDR2 SYGVNS. CDR3 residues: CASSPRTGFKLFF. The CDR3 coding sequence is TGTGCCAGCAGCCCCCGGACAGGGTTTAAACTGTTTTTT. The variable domain in full, with the rest retrieved from reference TRBV25-1 and TRBJ1-4, is EADIYQTPRYLVIGTGKKITLECSQTMGHDKMYWYQQDPGMELHLIHYSYGVNSTEKGDLSSESTVSRIRTEHFPLTLESARPSHTSQYLCASSPRTGFKLFFGSGTQLSVL.

This clonotype was detected ten times or more. The chain links TRBV5-1 to TRBJ1-1; 12 bases are a match to TRBD1. Trimming removed 4 bases from V and 4 bases from J; junction bases left unmatched: 11. This CDR3 spans 17 amino acids. Looked up from germline, CDR1 is SGHRS and CDR2 is YFSETQ. The CDR3 spells CASSDRDRGRSGTEAFF. The CDR3 DNA reads as TGCGCCAGCAGCGACCGGGACAGGGGGCGCTCGGGCACTGAAGCTTTCTTT.

This clonotype was seen at least ten times. The chain uses TRBV10-3 and TRBJ2-7, with D possibly matching TRBD1 (5 bases). V lost 11 bases and J lost 4, with 12 bases in between. The CDR3 runs 11 residues. Germline CDR1 and CDR2: ENHRY and SYGVKD. The CDR3 DNA reads as TGTGCCTCAGGTCAGGGTTACGAGCAGTACTTC. Its translation: CASGQGYEQYF.

This clonotype was seen at least ten times. The rearrangement links TRBV5-5 to TRBJ2-4; tentatively, D is TRBD1 (5 bases). The CDR3 sequence is 14 residues long. The germline gives CDR1 SGHKS, CDR2 YYEKEE (reference sequence). Trimming shortened V by 0 bases and J by 5 bases, and 9 bases separated the two germline ends. DNA of the CDR3: TGTGCCAGCAGCTTGGCCTTGACAGAAAACATTCAGTACTTC. Translating it yields CASSLALTENIQYF.

In the case of this clonotype: This may be a read error: a much more frequent sequence differs by one nucleotide. V gene TRBV28 combines with J gene TRBJ2-7; D uncertain. Looked up from germline, CDR1 is MDHEN and CDR2 is SYDVKM. This CDR3 is built from 14 residues. The DNA of the CDR3 is TGTGTCAGCAAAGCAGACCCGAGCTCCTACGAGCAGTACTTC. This codes for CVSKADPSSYEQYF.

This clonotype was seen more than once but under ten times. A much bigger clone sits one base away, suggesting this may be a read error. This chain links TRBV9 with TRBJ1-6; D gene uncertain. The CDR3 is 13 amino acids. Germline values: CDR1 SGDLS, CDR2 YYNGEE. This chain's CDR3 is CASSVDPDSPLNF. DNA of the CDR3: TGTGCCAGCAGCGTAGATCCGGATTCACCCCTCAACTTT.

This clonotype was counted many times. The rearrangement links TRBV5-1 to TRBJ2-1; weak D call: TRBD2 (6 bases). Between the trimmed V and J ends, which lost 0 bases and 7 bases, there was a span of 11 bases. The CDR3 contains 14 residues. Germline CDR1 is SGHRS and CDR2 is YFSETQ. DNA for the CDR3: TGCGCCAGCAGCTTGGCAGGCGGGGAAAATGAGCAGTTCTTC. It encodes CASSLAGGENEQFF.

The sample holds a few counts of this clonotype. The rearrangement uses TRBV20-1 and TRBJ2-7; D perhaps matches TRBD2 (5 bases). Trimming removed 1 base at V and 0 bases at J, with 7 bases between. The CDR3 consists of 13 residues. Germline V gene sequence: CDR1 DFQATT, CDR2 SNEGSKA (reference sequence). In DNA, the CDR3 is TGCAGTGCTAGAGCGGGGAACTCCTACGAGCAGTACTTC. It encodes CSARAGNSYEQYF.

This clonotype showed up many times. The rearrangement uses TRBV7-2 and TRBJ2-5; D may be TRBD1 (7 bases). V lost 5 bases and J 7 bases, leaving 17 bases between the germline ends. The CDR3 has 14 amino acids. Germline CDR1 reads SGHTA; CDR2 reads FQGNSA. The CDR3 reads CASSPSGQGGTQYF. CDR3 in DNA: TGTGCCAGCAGCCCCTCCGGGCAGGGGGGGACCCAGTACTTC. The full variable domain, completed using reference TRBV7-2 and TRBJ2-5, is GAGVSQSPSNKVTEKGKDVELRCDPISGHTALYWYRQSLGQGLEFLIYFQGNSAPDKSGLPSDRFSAERTGGSVSTLTIQRTQQEDSAVYLCASSPSGQGGTQYFGPGTRLLVL.

This clonotype was seen repeatedly, ten times or more. The rearrangement links TRBV20-1 to TRBJ1-1, with D possibly being TRBD1 (5 bases). This CDR3 has 13 residues. Trimming left V 3 bases short and J 3 bases short, with 11 bases between. The V gene's germline CDR1 is DFQATT and CDR2 SNEGSKA (reference sequence). This chain's CDR3 is CSARAGRDTEAFF. For the CDR3, the DNA is TGCAGTGCTAGGGCAGGGAGGGACACTGAAGCTTTCTTT.

This clonotype has ten or more counts. The rearrangement links TRBV5-1 to TRBJ1-1; D is unclear. Germline CDR1 SGHRS, CDR2 YFSETQ. This CDR3 spans 14 amino acids. Trimming shortened V by 0 bases and J by 2 bases, and 8 bases separated the two germline ends. CDR3 sequence (DNA): TGCGCCAGCAGCTTGGCCCTCCTAAACACTGAAGCTTTCTTT. Translated: CASSLALLNTEAFF.